The clone carrying this TCR beta chain was found a few times. The antigen is not known. The PCR made use of 60 Vbeta and 13 Jbeta primers. TCRdb's copy holds only in-frame clones and misses some; the assay was immunoSEQ multiplex PCR. The table has tens of thousands of clones, approximately 70% seen once. The CDR3 loop spans 14 amino acids. Per germline, CDR1 SEHNR and CDR2 FQNEAQ (reference sequence). The trim removed 11 bases at V and 3 bases at J, leaving 6 bases unmatched. This record belongs to a study of cytomegalovirus exposure and HLA in healthy donors. Overall study findings and caveats: It emerged from a later analysis that several of the most significant clusters appeared to be linked to common viral pathogens. Rare TCR sequences dominated, though some public TCRs recurred in many donors.

The sequenced sample was PBMCs. This chain uses TRBV7-9 with TRBJ2-1; 11 nucleotides line up with TRBD1. The sequence was collected from a male donor in good health and CMV-seropositive. The CDR3 nucleotides are TGTGCCCTCCCCGGGACAGGGGGCTACAATGAGCAGTTCTTC. Its translation: CALPGTGGYNEQFF. Looking up the rest from reference TRBV7-9 and TRBJ2-1 gives the full variable domain: DTGVSQNPRHKITKRGQNVTFRCDPISEHNRLYWYRQTLGQGPEFLTYFQNEAQLEKSRLLSDRFSAERPKGSFSTLEIQRTEQGDSAMYLCALPGTGGYNEQFFGPGTRLTVL.